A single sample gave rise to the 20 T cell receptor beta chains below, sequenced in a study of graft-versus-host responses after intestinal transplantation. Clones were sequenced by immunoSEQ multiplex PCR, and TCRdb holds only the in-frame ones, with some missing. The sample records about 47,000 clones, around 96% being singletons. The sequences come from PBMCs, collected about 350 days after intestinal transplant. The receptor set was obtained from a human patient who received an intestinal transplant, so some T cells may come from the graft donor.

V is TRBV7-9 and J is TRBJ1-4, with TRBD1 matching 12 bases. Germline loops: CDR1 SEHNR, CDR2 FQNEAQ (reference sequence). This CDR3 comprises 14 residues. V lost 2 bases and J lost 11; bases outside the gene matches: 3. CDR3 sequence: CASSLRDRGLKLFF. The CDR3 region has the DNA TGTGCCAGCAGCTTAAGGGACAGGGGGCTGAAACTGTTTTTT. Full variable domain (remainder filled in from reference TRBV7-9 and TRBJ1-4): DTGVSQNPRHKITKRGQNVTFRCDPISEHNRLYWYRQTLGQGPEFLTYFQNEAQLEKSRLLSDRFSAERPKGSFSTLEIQRTEQGDSAMYLCASSLRDRGLKLFFGSGTQLSVL.

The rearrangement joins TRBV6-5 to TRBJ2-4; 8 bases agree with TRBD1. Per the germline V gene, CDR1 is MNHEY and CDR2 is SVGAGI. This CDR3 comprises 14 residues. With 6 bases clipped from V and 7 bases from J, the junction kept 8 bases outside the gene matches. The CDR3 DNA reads TGTGCCAGCAGATTACCGGGACAGGAGAACATTCAGTACTTC. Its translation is CASRLPGQENIQYF.

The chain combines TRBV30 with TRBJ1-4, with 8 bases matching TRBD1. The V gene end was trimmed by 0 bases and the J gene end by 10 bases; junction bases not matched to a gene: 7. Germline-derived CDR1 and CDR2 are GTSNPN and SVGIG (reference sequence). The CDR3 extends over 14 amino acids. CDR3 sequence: CAWSVTGGFGKLFF. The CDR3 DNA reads TGTGCCTGGAGTGTCACAGGGGGATTTGGAAAACTGTTTTTT. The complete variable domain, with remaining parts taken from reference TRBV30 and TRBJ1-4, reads SQTIHQWPATLVQPVGSPLSLECTVEGTSNPNLYWYRQAAGRGLQLLFYSVGIGQISSEVPQNLSASRPQDRQFILSSKKLLLSDSGFYLCAWSVTGGFGKLFFGSGTQLSVL.

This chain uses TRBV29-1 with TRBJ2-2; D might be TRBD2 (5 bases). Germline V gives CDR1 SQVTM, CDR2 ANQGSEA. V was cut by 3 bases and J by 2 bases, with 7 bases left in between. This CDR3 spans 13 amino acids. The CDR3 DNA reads TGCAGCGTTGATCGGGGTAACACCGGGGAGCTGTTTTTT. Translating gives CSVDRGNTGELFF.

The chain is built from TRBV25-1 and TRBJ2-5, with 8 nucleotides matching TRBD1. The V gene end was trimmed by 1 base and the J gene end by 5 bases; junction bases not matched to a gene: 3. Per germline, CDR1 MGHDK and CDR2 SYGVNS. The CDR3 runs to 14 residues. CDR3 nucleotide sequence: TGTGCCAGCAGTGAATGGACAGGGAGGGAGACCCAGTACTTC. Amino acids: CASSEWTGRETQYF. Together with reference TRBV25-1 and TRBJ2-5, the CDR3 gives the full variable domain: EADIYQTPRYLVIGTGKKITLECSQTMGHDKMYWYQQDPGMELHLIHYSYGVNSTEKGDLSSESTVSRIRTEHFPLTLESARPSHTSQYLCASSEWTGRETQYFGPGTRLLVL.

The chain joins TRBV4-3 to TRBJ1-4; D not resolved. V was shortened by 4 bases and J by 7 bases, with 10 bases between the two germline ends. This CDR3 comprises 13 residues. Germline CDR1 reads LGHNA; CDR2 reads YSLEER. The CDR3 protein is CASSPMEAEKLFF. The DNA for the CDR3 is TGCGCCAGCAGCCCCATGGAGGCTGAAAAACTGTTTTTT.

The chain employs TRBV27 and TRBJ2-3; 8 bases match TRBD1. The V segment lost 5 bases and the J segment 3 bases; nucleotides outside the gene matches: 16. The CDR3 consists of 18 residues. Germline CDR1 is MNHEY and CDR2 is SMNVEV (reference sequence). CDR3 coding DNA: TGTGCCAGCAGTCCCTTTCCCCCCCGGGACAGGTATACAGATACGCAGTATTTT. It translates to CASSPFPPRDRYTDTQYF.

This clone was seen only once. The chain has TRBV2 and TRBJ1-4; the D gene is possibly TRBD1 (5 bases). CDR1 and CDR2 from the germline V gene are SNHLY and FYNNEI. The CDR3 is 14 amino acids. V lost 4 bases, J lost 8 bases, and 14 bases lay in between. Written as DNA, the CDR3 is TGTGCCAGCAGTGTGGGGACCGTGGAGGAAAAACTGTTTTTT. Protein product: CASSVGTVEEKLFF.

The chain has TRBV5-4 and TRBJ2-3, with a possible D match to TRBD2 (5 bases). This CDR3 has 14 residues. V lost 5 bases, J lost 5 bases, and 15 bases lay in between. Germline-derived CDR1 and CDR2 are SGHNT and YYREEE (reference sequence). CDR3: CASRVLEGEDTQYF. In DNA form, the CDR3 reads TGTGCCAGCAGAGTCCTTGAGGGCGAAGATACGCAGTATTTT.

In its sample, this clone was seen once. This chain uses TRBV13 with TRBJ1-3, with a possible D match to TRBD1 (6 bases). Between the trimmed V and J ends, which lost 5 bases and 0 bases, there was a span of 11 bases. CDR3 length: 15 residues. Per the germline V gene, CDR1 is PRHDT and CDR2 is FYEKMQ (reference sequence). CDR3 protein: CASSPRQDSGNTIYF. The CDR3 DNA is TGTGCCAGCAGCCCCCGACAGGACTCTGGAAACACCATATATTTT.

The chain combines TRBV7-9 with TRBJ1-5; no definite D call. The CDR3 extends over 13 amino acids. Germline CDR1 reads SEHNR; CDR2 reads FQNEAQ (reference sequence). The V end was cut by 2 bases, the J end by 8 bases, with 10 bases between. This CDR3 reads CASSLTRVEPQHF. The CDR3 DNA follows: TGTGCCAGCAGCTTAACTCGGGTTGAGCCCCAGCATTTT.

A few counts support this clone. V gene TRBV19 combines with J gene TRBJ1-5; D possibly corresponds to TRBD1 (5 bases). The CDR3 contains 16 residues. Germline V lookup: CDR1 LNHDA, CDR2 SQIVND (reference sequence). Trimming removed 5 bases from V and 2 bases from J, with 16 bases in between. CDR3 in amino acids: CASSLQGAGGNQPQHF. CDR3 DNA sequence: TGTGCCAGTAGTCTTCAAGGGGCGGGGGGCAATCAGCCCCAGCATTTT.

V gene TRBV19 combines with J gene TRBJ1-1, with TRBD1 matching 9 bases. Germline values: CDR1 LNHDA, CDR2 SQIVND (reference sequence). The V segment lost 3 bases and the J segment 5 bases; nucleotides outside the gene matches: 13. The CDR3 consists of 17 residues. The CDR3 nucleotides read TGTGCCAGTAGTATTTCTCAGACAGGGGGTTCGAAGACTGAAGCTTTCTTT. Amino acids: CASSISQTGGSKTEAFF.

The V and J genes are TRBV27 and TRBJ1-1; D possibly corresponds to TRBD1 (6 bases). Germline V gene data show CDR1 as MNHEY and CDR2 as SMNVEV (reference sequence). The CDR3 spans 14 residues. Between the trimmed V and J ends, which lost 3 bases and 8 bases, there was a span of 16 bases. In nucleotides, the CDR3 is TGTGCCAGCAGTTTTGCAGGGGCCACGAGGGAAGCTTTCTTT. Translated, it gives CASSFAGATREAFF.

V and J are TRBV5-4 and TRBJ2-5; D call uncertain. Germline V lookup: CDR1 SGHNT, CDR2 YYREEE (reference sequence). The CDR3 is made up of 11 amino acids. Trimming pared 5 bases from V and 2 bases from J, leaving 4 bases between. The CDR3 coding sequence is TGTGCCAGCAGTGTTCAAGAGACCCAGTACTTC. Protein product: CASSVQETQYF. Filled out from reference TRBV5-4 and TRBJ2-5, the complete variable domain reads ETGVTQSPTHLIKTRGQQVTLRCSSQSGHNTVSWYQQALGQGPQFIFQYYREEENGRGNFPPRFSGLQFPNYSSELNVNALELDDSALYLCASSVQETQYFGPGTRLLVL.

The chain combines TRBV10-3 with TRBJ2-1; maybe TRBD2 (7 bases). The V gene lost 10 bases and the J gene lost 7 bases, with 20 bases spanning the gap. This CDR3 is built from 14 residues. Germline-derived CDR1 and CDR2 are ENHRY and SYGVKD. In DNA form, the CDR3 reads TGTGCCACCCTCGAGAGGGGGGGATGGAATGAGCAGTTCTTC. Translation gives CATLERGGWNEQFF.

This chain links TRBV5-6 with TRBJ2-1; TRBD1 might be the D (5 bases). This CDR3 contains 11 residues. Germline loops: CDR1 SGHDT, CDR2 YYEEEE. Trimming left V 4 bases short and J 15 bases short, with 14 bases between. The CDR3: CASSPVGLLFF. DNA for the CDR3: TGTGCCAGCAGCCCTGTGGGGCTTTTGTTCTTC.

CDR3 nucleotides: TGCGCCAGCAGCCAGATACCCCCCAGCACAGATACGCAGTATTTT. Protein product: CASSQIPPSTDTQYF. This rearrangement joins TRBV5-1 to TRBJ2-3; D unclear. Trimming shortened V by 4 bases and J by 0 bases, and 12 bases separated the two germline ends. Germline CDR1 and CDR2: SGHRS and YFSETQ. The CDR3 has 15 amino acids.

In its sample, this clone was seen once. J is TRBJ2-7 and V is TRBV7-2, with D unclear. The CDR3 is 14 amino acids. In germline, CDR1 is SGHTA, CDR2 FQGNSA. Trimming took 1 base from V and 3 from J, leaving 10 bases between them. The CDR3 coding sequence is TGTGCCAGCAGCTTAGAAATTGAGTACTACGAGCAGTACTTC. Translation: CASSLEIEYYEQYF.

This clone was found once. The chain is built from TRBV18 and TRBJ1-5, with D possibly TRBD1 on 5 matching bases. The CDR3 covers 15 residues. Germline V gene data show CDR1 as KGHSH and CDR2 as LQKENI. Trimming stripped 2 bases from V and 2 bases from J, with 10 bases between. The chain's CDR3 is CASSPGAPGNQPQHF. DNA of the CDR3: TGTGCCAGCTCACCAGGGGCCCCTGGCAATCAGCCCCAGCATTTT.